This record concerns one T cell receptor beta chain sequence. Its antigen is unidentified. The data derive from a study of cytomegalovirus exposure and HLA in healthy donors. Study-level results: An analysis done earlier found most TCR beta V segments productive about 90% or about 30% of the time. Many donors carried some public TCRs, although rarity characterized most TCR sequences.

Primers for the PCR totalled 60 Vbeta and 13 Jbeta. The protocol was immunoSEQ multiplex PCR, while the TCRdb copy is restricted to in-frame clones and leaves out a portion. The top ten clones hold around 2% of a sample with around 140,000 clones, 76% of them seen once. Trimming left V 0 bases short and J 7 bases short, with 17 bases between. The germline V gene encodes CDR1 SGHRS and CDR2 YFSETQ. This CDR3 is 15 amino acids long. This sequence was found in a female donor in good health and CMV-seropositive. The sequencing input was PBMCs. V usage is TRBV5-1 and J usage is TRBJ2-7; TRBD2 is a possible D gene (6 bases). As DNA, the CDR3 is TGCGCCAGCAGCTTGGGCGCCTTCCCTCGGGAGGAGCAGTACTTC. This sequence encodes CASSLGAFPREEQYF.